Listed below are T cell receptor beta chains from one sample, sequenced in a study of blood T cell repertoires in COVID-19. Profiling relied on immunoSEQ multiplex PCR, and the TCRdb table lists in-frame clones only, not all of them. The table includes roughly 310,000 clones, around nine tenths detected once. The sequencing input was peripheral blood. These receptors were collected from a woman between 45 and 60 years old with active or convalescent COVID-19. Each CDR3 is given with its conserved first and last residue. D genes are given only for firm matches. Rows give clone size only sometimes, using once, few, many, or a class for an expanded clone.

D gene: .
J gene: TRBJ2-1
clone size: once
V gene: TRBV4-2
CDR3 protein: CASSQSLGEQFF
CDR3 DNA: TGTGCCAGCAGCCAATCACTTGGTGAGCAGTTCTTC

D gene: .
J gene: TRBJ1-5
clone size: .
V gene: TRBV7-8
CDR3 protein: CASSLLAGKRNSNQPQHF
CDR3 DNA: TGTGCCAGCAGCTTACTTGCGGGGAAGCGCAATAGCAATCAGCCCCAGCATTTT

D gene: .
J gene: TRBJ1-2
clone size: once
V gene: TRBV28
CDR3 protein: CASSIIGQMYGYTF
CDR3 DNA: TGTGCCAGCAGTATCATTGGACAGATGTATGGCTACACCTTC

D gene: .
J gene: TRBJ1-1
clone size: .
V gene: TRBV7-2
CDR3 protein: CASSLVLGYTEAFF
CDR3 DNA: TGTGCCAGCAGCTTAGTGTTGGGCTACACTGAAGCTTTCTTT

D gene: TRBD2
J gene: TRBJ2-7
clone size: .
V gene: TRBV5-1
CDR3 protein: CASRPTGLAGYEQYF
CDR3 DNA: TGCGCCAGCCGGCCAACGGGACTAGCAGGGTACGAGCAGTACTTC

D gene: TRBD2
J gene: TRBJ2-3
clone size: .
V gene: TRBV11-2
CDR3 protein: CASSLLAGVGRDTQYF
CDR3 DNA: TGTGCCAGCAGCCTGCTAGCGGGGGTGGGTAGAGATACGCAGTATTTT

D gene: TRBD2
J gene: TRBJ2-1
clone size: .
V gene: TRBV27
CDR3 protein: CASSLRAGGRNEQFF
CDR3 DNA: TGTGCCAGCAGTTTACGAGCGGGAGGCAGAAATGAGCAGTTCTTC

D gene: TRBD1
J gene: TRBJ1-1
clone size: .
V gene: TRBV6-5
CDR3 protein: CASSSTGTEAFF
CDR3 DNA: TGTGCCAGCAGCTCGACAGGGACTGAAGCTTTCTTT

D gene: .
J gene: TRBJ1-5
clone size: .
V gene: TRBV28
CDR3 protein: CASSLEGYSNQPQHF
CDR3 DNA: TGTGCCAGCAGTTTAGAGGGATATAGCAATCAGCCCCAGCATTTT

D gene: TRBD1
J gene: TRBJ1-6
clone size: .
V gene: TRBV27
CDR3 protein: CASSWGQGDNSPLHF
CDR3 DNA: TGTGCCAGCAGTTGGGGACAGGGGGATAATTCACCCCTCCACTTT

D gene: TRBD1
J gene: TRBJ2-5
clone size: .
V gene: TRBV7-2
CDR3 protein: CASSLPTGLETQYF
CDR3 DNA: TGTGCCAGCAGCTTACCGACAGGGTTGGAGACCCAGTACTTC

D gene: .
J gene: TRBJ1-5
clone size: .
V gene: TRBV27
CDR3 protein: CATSTGLEDQPQHF
CDR3 DNA: TGTGCCACTTCCACAGGGCTGGAGGATCAGCCCCAGCATTTT

D gene: .
J gene: TRBJ2-7
clone size: .
V gene: TRBV6-5
CDR3 protein: CASSRDFGEQYF
CDR3 DNA: TGTGCCAGCAGTCGGGACTTTGGGGAGCAGTACTTC

D gene: TRBD1
J gene: TRBJ1-3
clone size: few
V gene: TRBV4-1
CDR3 protein: CASSQTPQGQGGGNTIYF
CDR3 DNA: TGCGCCAGCAGCCAAACCCCACAGGGACAGGGAGGTGGAAACACCATATATTTT

D gene: .
J gene: TRBJ1-2
clone size: once
V gene: TRBV4-1
CDR3 protein: CASSQDRAGANYGYTF
CDR3 DNA: TGCGCCAGCAGCCAAGATAGGGCAGGGGCTAACTATGGCTACACCTTC

D gene: TRBD2
J gene: TRBJ2-7
clone size: .
V gene: TRBV27
CDR3 protein: CASSATSGRTYEQYF
CDR3 DNA: TGTGCCAGCAGTGCAACTAGCGGGAGGACCTACGAGCAGTACTTC

D gene: TRBD1
J gene: TRBJ1-1
clone size: .
V gene: TRBV5-6
CDR3 protein: CASSFGQANTEAFF
CDR3 DNA: TGTGCCAGCAGCTTTGGACAGGCGAACACTGAAGCTTTCTTT

D gene: .
J gene: TRBJ1-2
clone size: .
V gene: TRBV9
CDR3 protein: CASSTSPGDGYTF
CDR3 DNA: TGTGCCAGCAGCACTAGCCCGGGAGATGGCTACACCTTC

D gene: TRBD2
J gene: TRBJ2-1
clone size: .
V gene: TRBV6-5
CDR3 protein: CASSYAGGRYNEQFF
CDR3 DNA: TGTGCCAGCAGTTACGCGGGGGGGCGCTACAATGAGCAGTTCTTC

D gene: TRBD1
J gene: TRBJ1-2
clone size: .
V gene: TRBV7-6
CDR3 protein: CASSLGTGGESGYTF
CDR3 DNA: TGTGCCAGCAGCCTGGGGACAGGGGGCGAAAGTGGCTACACCTTC

D gene: TRBD2
J gene: TRBJ2-5
clone size: .
V gene: TRBV3-1/TRBV3-2
CDR3 protein: CASSQDSGETQYF
CDR3 DNA: TGTGCCAGCAGCCAAGATAGCGGGGAGACCCAGTACTTC

D gene: .
J gene: TRBJ2-5
clone size: .
V gene: TRBV7-8
CDR3 protein: CASSLGHLQETQYF
CDR3 DNA: TGTGCCAGCAGCCTGGGACATCTACAAGAGACCCAGTACTTC

D gene: TRBD2
J gene: TRBJ2-1
clone size: few
V gene: TRBV6-6
CDR3 protein: CASRVLAGGPHEQFF
CDR3 DNA: TGTGCCAGCAGAGTACTAGCGGGAGGGCCCCATGAGCAGTTCTTC

D gene: .
J gene: TRBJ1-2
clone size: .
V gene: TRBV7-2
CDR3 protein: CASSPQGYGYTF
CDR3 DNA: TGTGCCAGCAGCCCTCAGGGTTATGGCTACACCTTC

D gene: TRBD1
J gene: TRBJ2-1
clone size: .
V gene: TRBV27
CDR3 protein: CASISRDRSYNEQFF
CDR3 DNA: TGTGCCAGCATCTCAAGGGACAGGTCCTACAATGAGCAGTTCTTC

D gene: .
J gene: TRBJ1-1
clone size: .
V gene: TRBV14
CDR3 protein: CASSQELGNTEAFF
CDR3 DNA: TGTGCCAGCAGCCAAGAGTTGGGCAACACTGAAGCTTTCTTT

D gene: TRBD2
J gene: TRBJ2-7
clone size: .
V gene: TRBV14
CDR3 protein: CASSHHGTSAHYEQYF
CDR3 DNA: TGTGCCAGCAGCCACCACGGGACTAGCGCTCACTACGAGCAGTACTTC

D gene: TRBD2
J gene: TRBJ2-7
clone size: .
V gene: TRBV2
CDR3 protein: CASRLLTSGVYEQYF
CDR3 DNA: TGTGCCAGCAGGCTCTTAACTAGCGGAGTCTACGAGCAGTACTTC

D gene: TRBD2
J gene: TRBJ2-1
clone size: .
V gene: TRBV7-9
CDR3 protein: CASSKLAATGNEQFF
CDR3 DNA: TGTGCCAGCAGCAAACTAGCGGCGACGGGCAATGAGCAGTTCTTC

D gene: TRBD1
J gene: TRBJ1-2
clone size: .
V gene: TRBV28
CDR3 protein: CASSFEDRDGYTF
CDR3 DNA: TGTGCCAGCAGTTTCGAGGACAGGGACGGCTACACCTTC

D gene: .
J gene: TRBJ2-5
clone size: .
V gene: TRBV6-2/TRBV6-3
CDR3 protein: CASSYPQGQETQYF
CDR3 DNA: TGTGCCAGCAGTTACCCGCAGGGACAAGAGACCCAGTACTTC